The present entry profiles one TCR beta chain with its context. Germline values: CDR1 KGHSH, CDR2 LQKENI. The J segment lost 7 bases and the V segment lost 3 bases, leaving 6 bases of the junction unmatched. There are 15 residues in the CDR3. The record originates from a study of patients and donors after allogeneic stem cell transplantation. TCRdb ran MiXCR on the RT-PCR reads and lists one entry per CDR3 protein. This sample has about 200,000 distinct CDR3 sequences; less than 45% occur once, and the top ten carry less than 40%. The sequence was collected from a human donor who was either an allogeneic HSCT recipient or a stem cell or donor lymphocyte infusion donor (not recorded which). It is not recorded whose cells these are; they may come from a transplant donor. Sequenced: blood, either unsorted or a sorted T cell fraction (not recorded which). V is TRBV18 and J is TRBJ1-6, with TRBD1 matching over 7 bases. CDR3 coding DNA: TGTGCCAGCTCACCCCGACAGGGTGAGAATTCACCCCTCCACTTT. This translates into CASSPRQGENSPLHF.